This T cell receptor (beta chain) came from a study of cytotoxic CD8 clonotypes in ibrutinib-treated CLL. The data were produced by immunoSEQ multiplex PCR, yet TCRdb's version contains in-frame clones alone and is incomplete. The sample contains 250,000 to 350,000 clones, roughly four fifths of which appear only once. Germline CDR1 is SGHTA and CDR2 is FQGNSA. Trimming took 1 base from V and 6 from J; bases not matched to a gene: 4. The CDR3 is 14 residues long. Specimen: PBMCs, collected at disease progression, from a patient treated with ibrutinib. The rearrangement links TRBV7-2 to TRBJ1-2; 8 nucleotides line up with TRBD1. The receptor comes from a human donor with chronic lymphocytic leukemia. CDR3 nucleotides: TGTGCCAGCAGCTTAGTCGCGACAGGGGATGGCTACACCTTC. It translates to CASSLVATGDGYTF. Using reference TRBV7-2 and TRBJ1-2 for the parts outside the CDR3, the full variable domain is GAGVSQSPSNKVTEKGKDVELRCDPISGHTALYWYRQSLGQGLEFLIYFQGNSAPDKSGLPSDRFSAERTGGSVSTLTIQRTQQEDSAVYLCASSLVATGDGYTFGSGTRLTVV.